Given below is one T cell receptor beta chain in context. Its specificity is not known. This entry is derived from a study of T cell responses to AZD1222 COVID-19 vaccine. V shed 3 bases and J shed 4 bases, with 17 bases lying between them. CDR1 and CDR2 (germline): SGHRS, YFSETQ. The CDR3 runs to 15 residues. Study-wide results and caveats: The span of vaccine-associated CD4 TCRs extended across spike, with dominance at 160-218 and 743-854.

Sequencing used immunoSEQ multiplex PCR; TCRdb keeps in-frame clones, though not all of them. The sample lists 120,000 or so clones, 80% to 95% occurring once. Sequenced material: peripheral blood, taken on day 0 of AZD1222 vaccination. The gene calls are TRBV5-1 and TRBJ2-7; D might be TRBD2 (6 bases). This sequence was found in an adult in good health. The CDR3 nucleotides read TGCGCCAGCAGCTCGGGACTGATTACTCCATACGAGCAGTACTTC. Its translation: CASSSGLITPYEQYF.